One sample yielded the 19 T cell receptor beta chains listed below, sequenced in a study of Ad26.COV2.S vaccination and SARS-CoV-2 variants. Documented treatment: roughly 20 received Ad26.COV2.S at low or high dose, single or two shots; several received placebo; per-sample allocation not given. Vaccine and placebo recipients were sampled on day 63 after the first injection. Profiled with immunoSEQ multiplex PCR; TCRdb holds only in-frame clones, not every one. This sample carries hundreds of thousands of clones, about 90% of them seen once, and the ten largest clones take about 1.5%. The sequencing here drew on peripheral blood, taken in a trial of Ad26.COV2.S vaccine versus placebo. The receptors here all came from a person aged 18-65 years who received the Ad26.COV2.S COVID-19 vaccine or a placebo.

This chain links TRBV29-1 with TRBJ2-7; D is undetermined. CDR3 length equals 13 residues. CDR1 and CDR2 (germline): SQVTM, ANQGSEA. With 5 bases removed from V and 3 bases from J, the gap between germline ends came to 14 bases. CDR3 coding DNA: TGCAGCGTTTATGGGGTGGGCAACTACGAGCAGTACTTC. Translation: CSVYGVGNYEQYF.

The chain uses TRBV7-2 and TRBJ1-1, with 8 bases matching TRBD1. The junction had 8 bases not matched to a gene; V was cut back by 5 bases and J by 0 bases. The CDR3 runs to 16 residues. Germline CDR1 is SGHTA and CDR2 is FQGNSA. CDR3 residues: CASSPQQGALNTEAFF. The CDR3 nucleotides are TGTGCCAGCAGCCCCCAGCAGGGGGCTTTGAACACTGAAGCTTTCTTT. The full variable domain, its missing parts supplied by reference TRBV7-2 and TRBJ1-1, is GAGVSQSPSNKVTEKGKDVELRCDPISGHTALYWYRQSLGQGLEFLIYFQGNSAPDKSGLPSDRFSAERTGGSVSTLTIQRTQQEDSAVYLCASSPQQGALNTEAFFGQGTRLTVV.

This chain joins TRBV12-3 or TRBV12-4 and TRBJ2-7, with no clear D. Trimming removed 6 bases from V and 4 bases from J, with 10 bases in between. This CDR3 is 12 amino acids long. CDR3 nucleotides: TGTGCCAGCAGCCCCTCGGAATACGAGCAGTACTTC. As protein: CASSPSEYEQYF.

This chain uses TRBV12-5 with TRBJ1-2, with D unclear. Trimming stripped 0 bases from V and 5 bases from J, with 10 bases between. CDR1 and CDR2 (germline): LGHNT, FRNRAP. This CDR3 comprises 14 residues. CDR3 loop: CASGLVTGRYGYTF. DNA of the CDR3: TGTGCTAGTGGTTTGGTAACTGGGAGATATGGCTACACCTTC.

This chain connects TRBV27 to TRBJ2-1, with D maybe TRBD1 (6 bases). The CDR3 consists of 12 residues. The V end lost 5 bases, the J end lost 10 bases, and 12 bases lay between the germline ends. Germline V lookup: CDR1 MNHEY, CDR2 SMNVEV (reference sequence). The CDR3 region is CASSTPGVEQFF. The CDR3 DNA reads TGTGCCAGCAGTACCCCAGGGGTAGAGCAGTTCTTC.

This rearrangement joins TRBV7-9 to TRBJ2-5, with TRBD2 matching over 10 bases. Germline V gene lookup returns CDR1 SEHNR and CDR2 FQNEAQ (reference sequence). CDR3 length: 17 residues. With 2 bases clipped from V and 0 bases from J, the junction kept 6 bases outside the gene matches. The CDR3 region is CASSLNSGRPYQETQYF. CDR3 coding DNA: TGTGCCAGCAGCTTAAATAGCGGGAGGCCGTACCAAGAGACCCAGTACTTC.

The chain joins TRBV7-8 to TRBJ2-3; D not resolved. The CDR3 has 15 amino acids. Germline V gives CDR1 SGHVS, CDR2 FQNEAQ. The germline V and J ends were trimmed by 1 base and 2 bases, with 10 bases remaining between them. CDR3 bases: TGTGCCAGCAGCTTAGGTGGGCAGCCCACAGATACGCAGTATTTT. It translates to CASSLGGQPTDTQYF.

This chain links TRBV11-2 with TRBJ2-7, with a weak D call TRBD1 (5 bases). Germline V gene sequence: CDR1 SGHAT, CDR2 FQNNGV. The CDR3 loop spans 16 amino acids. Trimming removed 0 bases at V and 3 bases at J, with 15 bases between. The CDR3 region has the DNA TGTGCCAGCAGCTTAGATCTACAGGTTCTTTACTACGAGCAGTACTTC. Translated, it gives CASSLDLQVLYYEQYF.

This clone was recorded a few times. The chain couples TRBV5-1 to TRBJ1-3; possible D gene TRBD1, 6 bases. Germline CDR1 and CDR2: SGHRS and YFSETQ. Trimming cost V 4 bases and J 0 bases, with 11 bases left between them. The CDR3 runs to 15 residues. CDR3 amino acids: CASSTDSSSGNTIYF. The CDR3, as DNA: TGCGCCAGCAGCACGGACAGCTCCTCTGGAAACACCATATATTTT.

The chain couples TRBV24-1 to TRBJ2-2; TRBD1 matches at 9 bases. Losses at the gene ends were 3 bases for V and 3 bases for J; bases not matched to a gene: 10. CDR1 KGHDR and CDR2 SFDVKD come from the germline V gene. CDR3 length: 18 amino acids. CDR3 protein: CATSDQPGTGFDTGELFF. The CDR3, as DNA: TGTGCCACCAGTGATCAGCCCGGGACAGGGTTCGACACCGGGGAGCTGTTTTTT.

This chain joins TRBV3-1 (or the pseudogene TRBV3-2) and TRBJ1-5; 7 positions agree with TRBD1. The V and J ends lost 3 bases and 2 bases, in that order; junction bases with no gene match: 4. The germline gives CDR1 LGHDT, CDR2 YNNKEL (reference sequence). The CDR3 length is 15 residues. CDR3 in DNA: TGTGCCAGCAGCCAGGGGACAGCACGCAATCAGCCCCAGCATTTT. Translation gives CASSQGTARNQPQHF.

V is TRBV6-5 and J is TRBJ2-7; D call uncertain. This CDR3 is 13 amino acids long. Trimming pared 3 bases from V and 6 bases from J, leaving 12 bases between. Germline lookup yields CDR1 MNHEY and CDR2 SVGAGI. CDR3: CASSYSYTGEQYF. Here the CDR3 DNA reads TGTGCCAGCAGTTATTCCTATACGGGCGAGCAGTACTTC.

V is TRBV9 and J is TRBJ2-5; possible D gene TRBD1, 6 bases. This CDR3 region has 15 residues. Germline assignment: CDR1 SGDLS and CDR2 YYNGEE. The V gene lost 0 bases and the J gene lost 1 base, with 10 bases spanning the gap. CDR3 in amino acids: CASSVVSGVQETQYF. CDR3 DNA: TGTGCCAGCAGCGTAGTCTCAGGGGTCCAAGAGACCCAGTACTTC.

This chain uses TRBV10-2 with TRBJ2-7, with unresolved D. V gave up 2 bases and J gave up 2 bases, with 13 bases separating them. Per germline, CDR1 WSHSY and CDR2 SAAADI. The CDR3 has 15 amino acids. For the CDR3, the DNA is TGCGCCAGCAGTGAGGACCGGGCCGTGACCTACGAGCAGTACTTC. Amino acids: CASSEDRAVTYEQYF.

The chain uses TRBV6-5 and TRBJ1-6; D remains unclear. The length of the CDR3 is 14 residues. V was pared by 2 bases and J by 9 bases, with 11 bases between. The germline V gene encodes CDR1 MNHEY and CDR2 SVGAGI. The CDR3 DNA reads TGTGCCAGCAGTTACAACGGGGTGGGTTCACCCCTCCACTTT. Its protein product is CASSYNGVGSPLHF.

CDR3 nucleotides: TGTGCCAGCAGCTTGAGGAGGGGCATGGACACTGAAGCTTTCTTT. Residues: CASSLRRGMDTEAFF. The chain recombines TRBV7-9 with TRBJ1-1, with D maybe TRBD1 (5 bases). There are 15 residues in the CDR3. Between the trimmed V and J ends, which lost 3 bases and 3 bases, there was a span of 14 bases. Per germline, CDR1 SEHNR and CDR2 FQNEAQ (reference sequence).

This clone came up a few times. This sequence joins TRBV6-1 and TRBJ2-1; D is unresolved. Germline V lookup: CDR1 MNHNS, CDR2 SASEGT. Trimming removed 3 bases from V and 12 bases from J, with 9 bases in between. The CDR3 spans 11 residues. The CDR3 DNA follows: TGTGCCAGCAGTGAGACGGGTCGGCAGTTCTTC. Amino acids: CASSETGRQFF.

The rearrangement links TRBV5-5 to TRBJ2-2; 7 nucleotides agree with TRBD2. Germline lookup yields CDR1 SGHKS and CDR2 YYEKEE (reference sequence). The junction had 5 bases not matched to a gene; V was cut back by 0 bases and J by 3 bases. This CDR3 is built from 16 residues. The CDR3 DNA sequence: TGTGCCAGCAGCTTGGCAGGGAGGGTCGACACCGGGGAGCTGTTTTTT. Translated, it gives CASSLAGRVDTGELFF.

This clone occurred many times. J is TRBJ2-7 and V is TRBV6-5; 8 bases are shared with TRBD2. Germline CDR1 MNHEY, CDR2 SVGAGI. The V gene end was trimmed by 7 bases and the J gene end by 4 bases; junction bases not matched to a gene: 9. The CDR3 contains 14 residues. The CDR3 sequence: CASKFSGKNYEQYF. DNA of the CDR3: TGTGCCAGCAAATTTAGCGGGAAGAATTACGAGCAGTACTTC.